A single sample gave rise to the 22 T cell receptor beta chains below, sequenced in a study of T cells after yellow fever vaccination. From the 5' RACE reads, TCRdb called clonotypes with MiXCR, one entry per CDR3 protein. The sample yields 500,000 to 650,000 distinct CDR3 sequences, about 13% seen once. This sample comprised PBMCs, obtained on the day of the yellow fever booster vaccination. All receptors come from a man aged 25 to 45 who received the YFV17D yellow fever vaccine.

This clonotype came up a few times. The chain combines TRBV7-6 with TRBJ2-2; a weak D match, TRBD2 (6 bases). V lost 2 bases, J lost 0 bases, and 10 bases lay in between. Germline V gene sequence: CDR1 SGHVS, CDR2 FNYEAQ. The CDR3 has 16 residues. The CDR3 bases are TGTGCCAGCAGCTTAAGGGTAGCGGCGAACACCGGGGAGCTGTTTTTT. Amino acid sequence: CASSLRVAANTGELFF.

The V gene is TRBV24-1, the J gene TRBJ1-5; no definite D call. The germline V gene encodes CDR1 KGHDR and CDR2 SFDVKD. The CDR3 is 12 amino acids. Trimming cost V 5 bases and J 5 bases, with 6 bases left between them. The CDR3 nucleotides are TGTGCCACCAGTGTTGGGGATCAGCCCCAGCATTTT. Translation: CATSVGDQPQHF.

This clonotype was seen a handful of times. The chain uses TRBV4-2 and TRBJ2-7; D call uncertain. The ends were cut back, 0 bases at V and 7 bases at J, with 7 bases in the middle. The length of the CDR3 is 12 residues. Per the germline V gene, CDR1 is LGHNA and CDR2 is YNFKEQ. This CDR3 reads CASSQDTGEQYF. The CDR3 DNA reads TGTGCCAGCAGCCAAGATACTGGGGAGCAGTACTTC.

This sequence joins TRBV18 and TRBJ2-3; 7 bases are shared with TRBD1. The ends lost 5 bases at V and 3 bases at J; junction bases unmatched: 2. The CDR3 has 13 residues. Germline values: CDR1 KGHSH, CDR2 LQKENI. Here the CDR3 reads CASSEGATDTQYF. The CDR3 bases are TGTGCCAGCTCAGAGGGGGCAACAGATACGCAGTATTTT.

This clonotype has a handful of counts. This CDR3 reads CASSTSGLAGAVTQYF. CDR3 in DNA: TGTGCCAGTAGTACCTCGGGACTAGCGGGAGCGGTTACGCAGTATTTT. V and J are TRBV19 and TRBJ2-3, with TRBD2 identical over 14 bases. Germline V CDR1 and CDR2: LNHDA, SQIVND (reference sequence). This CDR3 spans 16 amino acids. The junction had 8 bases not matched to a gene; V was cut back by 4 bases and J by 8 bases.

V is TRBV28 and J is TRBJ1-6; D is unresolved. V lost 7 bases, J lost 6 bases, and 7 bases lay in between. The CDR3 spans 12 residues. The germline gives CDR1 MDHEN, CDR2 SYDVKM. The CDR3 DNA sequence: TGTGCCAGCACGGAGTTTAATTCACCCCTCCACTTT. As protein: CASTEFNSPLHF. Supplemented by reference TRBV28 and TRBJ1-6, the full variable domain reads DVKVTQSSRYLVKRTGEKVFLECVQDMDHENMFWYRQDPGLGLRLIYFSYDVKMKEKGDIPEGYSVSREKKERFSLILESASTNQTSMYLCASTEFNSPLHFGNGTRLTVT.

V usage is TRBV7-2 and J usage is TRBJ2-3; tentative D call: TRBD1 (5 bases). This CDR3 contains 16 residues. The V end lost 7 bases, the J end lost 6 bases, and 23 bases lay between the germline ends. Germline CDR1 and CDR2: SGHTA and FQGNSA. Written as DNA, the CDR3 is TGTGCCAGCACCCTTAGAGTGGGGCCCACACACGATACGCAGTATTTT. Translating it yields CASTLRVGPTHDTQYF. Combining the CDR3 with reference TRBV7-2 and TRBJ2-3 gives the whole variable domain GAGVSQSPSNKVTEKGKDVELRCDPISGHTALYWYRQSLGQGLEFLIYFQGNSAPDKSGLPSDRFSAERTGGSVSTLTIQRTQQEDSAVYLCASTLRVGPTHDTQYFGPGTRLTVL.

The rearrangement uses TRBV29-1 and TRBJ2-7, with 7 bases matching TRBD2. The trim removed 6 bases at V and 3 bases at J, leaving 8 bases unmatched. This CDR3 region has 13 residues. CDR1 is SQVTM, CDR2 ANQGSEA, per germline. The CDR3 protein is CSVGRGSGYEQYF. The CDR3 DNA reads TGCAGCGTCGGGCGGGGGTCAGGCTACGAGCAGTACTTC.

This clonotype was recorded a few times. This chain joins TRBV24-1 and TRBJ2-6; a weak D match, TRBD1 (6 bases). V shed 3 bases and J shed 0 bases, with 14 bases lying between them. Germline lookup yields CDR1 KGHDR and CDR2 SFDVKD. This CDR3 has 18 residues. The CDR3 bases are TGTGCCACCAGTGATCCCCGTAACAGGGCCTCTGGGGCCAACGTCCTGACTTTC. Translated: CATSDPRNRASGANVLTF.

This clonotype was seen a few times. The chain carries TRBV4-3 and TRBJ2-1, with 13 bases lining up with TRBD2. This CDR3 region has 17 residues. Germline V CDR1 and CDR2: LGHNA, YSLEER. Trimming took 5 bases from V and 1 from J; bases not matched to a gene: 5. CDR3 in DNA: TGCGCCAGCAGCTGGACTAGCGGGAGAGGGTCCTACAATGAGCAGTTCTTC. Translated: CASSWTSGRGSYNEQFF.

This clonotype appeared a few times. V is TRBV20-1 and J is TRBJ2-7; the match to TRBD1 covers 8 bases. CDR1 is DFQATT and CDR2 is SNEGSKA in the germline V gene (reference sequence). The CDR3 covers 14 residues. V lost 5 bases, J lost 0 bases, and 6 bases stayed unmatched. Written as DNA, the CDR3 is TGCAGTGCTCCAGAAACAGGGGGCTCCTACGAGCAGTACTTC. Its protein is CSAPETGGSYEQYF.

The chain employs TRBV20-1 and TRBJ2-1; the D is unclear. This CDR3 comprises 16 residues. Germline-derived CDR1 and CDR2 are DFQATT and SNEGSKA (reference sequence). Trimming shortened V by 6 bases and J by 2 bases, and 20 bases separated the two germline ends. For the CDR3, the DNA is TGCAGTGCGTTAGGTCCAGGTTCCAACACCTACAATGAGCAGTTCTTC. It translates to CSALGPGSNTYNEQFF.

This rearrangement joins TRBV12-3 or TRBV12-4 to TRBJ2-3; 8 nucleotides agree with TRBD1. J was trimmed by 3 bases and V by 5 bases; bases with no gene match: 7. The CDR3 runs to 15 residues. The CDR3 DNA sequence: TGTGCCAGCAGTCTACAAACAGGGGGTACAGATACGCAGTATTTT. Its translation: CASSLQTGGTDTQYF.

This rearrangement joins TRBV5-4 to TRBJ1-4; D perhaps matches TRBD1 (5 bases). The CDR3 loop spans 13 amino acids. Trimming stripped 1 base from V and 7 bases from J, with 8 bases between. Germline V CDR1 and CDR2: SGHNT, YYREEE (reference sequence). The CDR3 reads CASSLWGGEKLFF. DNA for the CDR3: TGTGCCAGCAGCTTGTGGGGGGGTGAAAAACTGTTTTTT. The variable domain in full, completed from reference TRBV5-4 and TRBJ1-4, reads ETGVTQSPTHLIKTRGQQVTLRCSSQSGHNTVSWYQQALGQGPQFIFQYYREEENGRGNFPPRFSGLQFPNYSSELNVNALELDDSALYLCASSLWGGEKLFFGSGTQLSVL.

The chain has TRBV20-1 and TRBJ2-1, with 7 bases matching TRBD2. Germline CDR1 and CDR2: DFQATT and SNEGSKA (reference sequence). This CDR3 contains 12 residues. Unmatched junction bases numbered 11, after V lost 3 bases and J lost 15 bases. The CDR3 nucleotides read TGCAGTGCTAGGACCTCTAGCGGCGCGCGGTTCTTC. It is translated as CSARTSSGARFF.

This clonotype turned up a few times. CDR3: CASSHRLAGGTDTQYF. The CDR3 DNA reads TGTGCCAGCAGCCACAGACTAGCGGGAGGAACAGATACGCAGTATTTT. The chain recombines TRBV9 with TRBJ2-3; 13 bases agree with TRBD2. This CDR3 has 16 residues. The trim removed 4 bases at V and 3 bases at J, leaving 5 bases unmatched. Germline-derived CDR1 and CDR2 are SGDLS and YYNGEE. The entire variable domain, with the rest obtained from reference TRBV9 and TRBJ2-3, is as follows: DSGVTQTPKHLITATGQRVTLRCSPRSGDLSVYWYQQSLDQGLQFLIQYYNGEERAKGNILERFSAQQFPDLHSELNLSSLELGDSALYFCASSHRLAGGTDTQYFGPGTRLTVL.

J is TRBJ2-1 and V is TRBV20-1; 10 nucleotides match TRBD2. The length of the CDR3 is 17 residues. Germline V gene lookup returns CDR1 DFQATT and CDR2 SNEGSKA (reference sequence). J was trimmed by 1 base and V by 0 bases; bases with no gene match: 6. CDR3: CSARDSSGSFSYNEQFF. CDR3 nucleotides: TGCAGTGCTAGAGACTCTAGCGGGAGTTTTTCCTACAATGAGCAGTTCTTC.

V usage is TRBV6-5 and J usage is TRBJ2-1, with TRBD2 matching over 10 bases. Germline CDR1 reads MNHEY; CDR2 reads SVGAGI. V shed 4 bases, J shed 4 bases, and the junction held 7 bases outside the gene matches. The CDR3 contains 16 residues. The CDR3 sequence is CASSSLSGRVYNEQFF. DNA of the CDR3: TGTGCCAGCAGTTCGCTAAGCGGGAGGGTTTACAATGAGCAGTTCTTC.

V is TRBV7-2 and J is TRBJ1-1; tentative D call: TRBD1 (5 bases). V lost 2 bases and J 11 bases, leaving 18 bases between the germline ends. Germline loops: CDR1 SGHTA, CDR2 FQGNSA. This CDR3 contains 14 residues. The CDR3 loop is CASSLPFVGTEAFF. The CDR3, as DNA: TGTGCCAGCAGCTTACCGTTCGTCGGGACGGAGGCTTTCTTT.

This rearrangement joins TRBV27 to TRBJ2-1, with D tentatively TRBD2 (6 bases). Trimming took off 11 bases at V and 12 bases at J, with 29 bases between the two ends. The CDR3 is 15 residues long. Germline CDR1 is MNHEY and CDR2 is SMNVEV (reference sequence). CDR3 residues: CADGPGVMACKRQFF. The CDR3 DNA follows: TGTGCCGATGGACCGGGAGTAATGGCGTGTAAGAGGCAGTTCTTC.

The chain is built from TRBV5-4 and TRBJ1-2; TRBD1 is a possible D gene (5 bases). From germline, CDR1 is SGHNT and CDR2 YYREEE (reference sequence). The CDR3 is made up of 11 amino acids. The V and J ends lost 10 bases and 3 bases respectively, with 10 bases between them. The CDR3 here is CACEGDYGYTF. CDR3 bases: TGTGCCTGTGAAGGGGACTATGGCTACACCTTC.

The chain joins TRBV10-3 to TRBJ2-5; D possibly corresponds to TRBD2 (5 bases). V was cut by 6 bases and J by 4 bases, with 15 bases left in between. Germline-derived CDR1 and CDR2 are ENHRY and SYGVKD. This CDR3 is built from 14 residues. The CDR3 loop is CAISTGNKLETQYF. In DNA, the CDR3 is TGTGCCATCAGCACCGGGAATAAGTTAGAGACCCAGTACTTC.